This is a list of T cell receptor beta chains from one sample in a study of cytomegalovirus exposure and HLA in healthy donors. Profiling relied on immunoSEQ multiplex PCR, and the TCRdb table lists in-frame clones only, not all of them. This table holds roughly 98,000 clones, roughly 76% found once. The sample comprised PBMCs. All receptors come from a man between 50 and 59 years old in good health and CMV-seronegative. CDR3s include the opening cysteine and the closing phenylalanine or tryptophan. D genes are given only for firm matches. The listing skips clone size in some rows; elsewhere it reads once, few, many or a size class.

>-|TRBD2|TRBJ2-3|TRBV5-1
CASSPLAGAIMDTQYF
TGCGCCAGCAGCCCGCTAGCGGGGGCTATTATGGATACGCAGTATTTT
>-|-|TRBJ1-2|TRBV28
CASSLAGSQSNYGYTF
TGTGCCAGCAGTTTAGCGGGCAGCCAATCTAACTATGGCTACACCTTC
>once|-|TRBJ2-2|TRBV27
CASSRKRGDTGELFF
TGTGCCAGCAGCCGTAAAAGGGGCGACACCGGGGAGCTGTTTTTT
>few|-|TRBJ1-1|TRBV19
CASSTMTWARGTEAFF
TGTGCCAGTAGTACAATGACGTGGGCTCGGGGTACTGAAGCTTTCTTT
>-|-|TRBJ1-1|TRBV7-6
CASSSQGMVGAAEAFF
TGTGCCAGCAGCTCACAGGGTATGGTCGGGGCGGCTGAAGCTTTCTTT
>-|TRBD2|TRBJ2-6|TRBV7-9
CASSLVGGPLSGANVLTF
TGTGCCAGCAGCTTGGTGGGAGGGCCCTTATCTGGGGCCAACGTCCTGACTTTC
>few|-|TRBJ1-1|TRBV19
CASSPLRGEAFF
TGTGCCAGTAGTCCCCTGAGAGGGGAAGCTTTCTTT
>-|TRBD1|TRBJ2-7|TRBV18
CASSLTGYYEQYF
TGTGCCAGCTCACTGACAGGGTACTACGAGCAGTACTTC
>-|TRBD1|TRBJ2-1|TRBV7-6
CASSFYDQPGQGYNEQFF
TGTGCCAGCAGCTTCTACGATCAACCGGGACAGGGGTACAATGAGCAGTTCTTC
>many|TRBD1|TRBJ1-5|TRBV7-9
CASSFAGQGAQPQHF
TGTGCCAGCAGCTTCGCCGGACAGGGTGCTCAGCCCCAGCATTTT
>few|-|TRBJ2-5|TRBV7-9
CASRSGEAGETQYF
TGTGCCAGCAGATCGGGAGAGGCGGGAGAGACCCAGTACTTC
>-|-|TRBJ1-5|TRBV2
CASSERPSSGSNQPQHF
TGTGCCAGCAGTGAACGGCCATCGTCGGGAAGCAATCAGCCCCAGCATTTT
>once|-|TRBJ2-7|TRBV6-1
CASSERLYEQYF
TGTGCCAGCAGTGAGCGCCTCTACGAGCAGTACTTC
>few|TRBD2|TRBJ2-7|TRBV6-1
CASSEGASGGYEQYF
TGTGCCAGCAGTGAAGGCGCTAGCGGGGGCTACGAGCAGTACTTC
>-|-|TRBJ2-3|TRBV6-4
CASSDNPQVDTQYF
TGTGCCAGCAGTGACAACCCACAAGTCGATACGCAGTATTTT